These T cell receptor beta chains were read from a single sample in a study of shared clonotypes between healthy human individuals. The protocol was immunoSEQ multiplex PCR, while the TCRdb copy is restricted to in-frame clones and leaves out a portion. The data hold some 2,000,000 clones, with over 85% observed a single time. What was sequenced was naive CD4+ T cells sorted from blood. Receptors were obtained from a man aged 18 to 35 in good health. The CDR3 runs from the conserved cysteine through the conserved F or W. Fields, in order: V gene, J gene, D gene, clone size, CDR3 protein, CDR3 DNA. D genes are given only for firm matches. Clone size appears in some rows only: once, few, many, or a class for an expanded clone.

TRBV27	TRBJ2-3	TRBD1	.	CASSFVKGAGTDTQYF	TGTGCCAGCAGTTTTGTAAAGGGGGCTGGCACAGATACGCAGTATTTT
TRBV19	TRBJ2-7	TRBD2	.	CASSTLPGLAGPTKQYF	TGTGCCAGTAGTACCCTCCCCGGACTAGCAGGTCCTACGAAGCAGTACTTC
TRBV27	TRBJ1-6	TRBD1	.	CASSLWKTSDRGRNSPLHF	TGTGCCAGCAGTTTATGGAAAACCAGCGACAGGGGGCGGAATTCACCCCTCCACTTT
TRBV29-1	TRBJ1-2	.	.	CSVAPTYGYTF	TGCAGCGTTGCTCCTACGTATGGCTACACCTTC
TRBV6-6	TRBJ1-1	.	.	CASSLGGSTEAFF	TGTGCCAGCAGTTTGGGCGGGAGCACTGAAGCTTTCTTT
TRBV5-1	TRBJ2-1	TRBD1	.	CASSPGQGMDEQFF	TGCGCCAGCAGCCCCGGACAGGGAATGGATGAGCAGTTCTTC
TRBV11-2	TRBJ2-2	.	.	CASSLVQNTGELFF	TGTGCCAGCAGCTTAGTGCAGAACACCGGGGAGCTGTTTTTT
TRBV7-2	TRBJ2-7	TRBD2	.	CASRSTSVSSYEQYF	TGTGCCAGCAGGAGCACTAGCGTAAGCTCCTACGAGCAGTACTTC
TRBV9	TRBJ2-6	.	.	CASSVGGLSPSPNVLTF	TGTGCCAGCAGCGTAGGGGGTCTCTCCCCGTCCCCCAACGTCCTGACTTTC
TRBV6-5	TRBJ2-5	.	.	CASSPGQIYQETQYF	TGTGCCAGCAGCCCCGGACAGATTTACCAAGAGACCCAGTACTTC
TRBV25-1	TRBJ1-6	.	.	CASSESGGSNSPLHF	TGTGCCAGCAGTGAATCCGGGGGATCTAATTCACCCCTCCACTTT
TRBV23-1	TRBJ1-2	TRBD1	.	CASSAQGFWNYGYTF	TGCGCCAGCAGTGCACAGGGGTTCTGGAACTATGGCTACACCTTC
TRBV7-2	TRBJ2-7	TRBD2	.	CASSYGQGLADTYEQYF	TGTGCCAGCAGCTACGGACAGGGACTAGCGGATACCTACGAGCAGTACTTC
TRBV29-1	TRBJ1-1	.	.	CSVEGGLDGGTEAFF	TGCAGCGTTGAAGGTGGACTCGACGGGGGCACTGAAGCTTTCTTT
TRBV9	TRBJ1-2	.	.	CASSVDLNFVRGYTF	TGTGCCAGCAGCGTAGACCTGAATTTTGTAAGGGGCTACACCTTC
TRBV9	TRBJ1-5	.	few	CASSVGLSNQPQHF	TGTGCCAGCAGCGTAGGACTTAGCAATCAGCCCCAGCATTTT
TRBV28	TRBJ2-3	.	.	CASKHGDRSTDTQYF	TGTGCCAGCAAACACGGGGACCGGAGCACAGATACGCAGTATTTT
TRBV18	TRBJ2-3	.	.	CASSPSAGMDTQYF	TGTGCCAGCTCACCAAGTGCGGGTATGGATACGCAGTATTTT
TRBV30	TRBJ1-2	.	.	CAWTQGLGGGYTF	TGTGCCTGGACACAGGGATTAGGTGGAGGCTACACCTTC
TRBV7-2	TRBJ2-2	TRBD2	.	CASSQKTSGSWLFF	TGTGCCAGCAGCCAGAAGACTAGCGGGAGTTGGCTGTTTTTT
TRBV4-1	TRBJ2-7	.	.	CASSHSSGKGSYEQYF	TGCGCCAGCAGCCACTCCTCAGGGAAAGGGTCCTACGAGCAGTACTTC
TRBV6-6	TRBJ1-1	.	.	CASSYQENTEAFF	TGTGCCAGCAGTTATCAGGAAAACACTGAAGCTTTCTTT
TRBV13	TRBJ1-2	TRBD1	.	CASSLGDRGDYGYTF	TGTGCCAGCAGCTTAGGGGACAGGGGTGACTATGGCTACACCTTC
TRBV6-1	TRBJ2-1	.	.	CASTSGPSGQFF	TGTGCCAGCACTTCAGGCCCCTCAGGTCAGTTCTTC
TRBV10-2	TRBJ2-2	.	.	CASRPTGNTGELFF	TGCGCCAGCAGGCCGACGGGAAACACCGGGGAGCTGTTTTTT
TRBV6-5	TRBJ1-2	.	.	CASSYRGRQGYTF	TGTGCCAGCAGTTACCGGGGGCGTCAAGGCTACACCTTC
TRBV7-2	TRBJ1-1	TRBD1	.	CASRAGTANTEAFF	TGTGCCAGCAGAGCCGGGACAGCGAACACTGAAGCTTTCTTT
TRBV5-1	TRBJ2-2	.	.	CASSLNSGSLSNTGELFF	TGCGCCAGCAGCTTGAACTCAGGCTCCCTTTCGAACACCGGGGAGCTGTTTTTT
TRBV28	TRBJ2-7	TRBD1	.	CASSFIVGQGYYEQYF	TGTGCCAGCAGTTTTATTGTGGGACAGGGCTACTACGAGCAGTACTTC
TRBV19	TRBJ2-7	TRBD1	once	CASSIGGQGSSYEQYF	TGTGCCAGTAGTATAGGTGGACAGGGGTCCTCCTACGAGCAGTACTTC
TRBV5-1	TRBJ2-3	.	.	CASSLGPGSGEDTQYF	TGCGCCAGCAGCTTAGGGCCGGGATCGGGTGAAGATACGCAGTATTTT
TRBV18	TRBJ2-5	.	.	CASSPQNGETQYF	TGTGCCAGCTCACCACAAAACGGAGAGACCCAGTACTTC
TRBV5-1	TRBJ1-4	.	.	CASSLNNEKLFF	TGCGCCAGCAGCTTAAATAATGAAAAACTGTTTTTT
TRBV6-1	TRBJ1-4	TRBD1	.	CASSGQVNEKLFF	TGTGCCAGCAGCGGACAGGTTAATGAAAAACTGTTTTTT
TRBV19	TRBJ1-1	.	.	CASKLQGGMNTEAFF	TGTGCCAGTAAGCTACAGGGTGGAATGAACACTGAAGCTTTCTTT
TRBV9	TRBJ2-7	.	.	CASSPQLAGVIYEQYF	TGTGCCAGCAGCCCCCAGTTGGCTGGAGTTATCTACGAGCAGTACTTC
TRBV10-3	TRBJ2-3	.	.	CAISAGGAGDTQYF	TGTGCCATCAGTGCTGGGGGGGCTGGAGATACGCAGTATTTT
TRBV10-3	TRBJ1-2	.	.	CAIRGPTENYGYTF	TGTGCCATCAGGGGACCAACAGAAAACTATGGCTACACCTTC
TRBV6-1	TRBJ1-3	TRBD1	.	CASSDGQVTGNTIYF	TGTGCCAGCAGCGATGGACAGGTCACTGGAAACACCATATATTTT
TRBV6-5	TRBJ2-3	.	.	CASSYGGSSTDTQYF	TGTGCCAGCAGTTACGGAGGGTCTAGCACAGATACGCAGTATTTT
TRBV9	TRBJ2-4	.	.	CASSVVKSGLAKNIQYF	TGTGCCAGCAGCGTAGTAAAGAGCGGGCTAGCCAAAAACATTCAGTACTTC
TRBV30	TRBJ1-6	TRBD1	once	CACDRVGSPLHF	TGTGCCTGCGACAGGGTTGGCTCACCCCTCCACTTT
TRBV10-3	TRBJ2-2	.	.	CAISDSRATGELFF	TGTGCCATCAGTGATTCTAGGGCCACCGGGGAGCTGTTTTTT
TRBV7-2	TRBJ2-7	TRBD2	.	CASSLARASGRAYEQYF	TGTGCCAGCAGCTTAGCCCGGGCTAGCGGGAGGGCCTACGAGCAGTACTTC
TRBV27	TRBJ2-5	TRBD1	.	CASSRTGTETQYF	TGTGCCAGCAGCCGGACAGGGACGGAGACCCAGTACTTC
TRBV2	TRBJ2-5	.	.	CASRWGPQETQYF	TGTGCCAGCAGGTGGGGGCCCCAAGAGACCCAGTACTTC
TRBV6-1	TRBJ2-7	.	.	CASSGQGREQYF	TGTGCCAGCAGTGGGCAGGGGAGGGAGCAGTACTTC
TRBV25-1	TRBJ2-7	TRBD2	.	CASSATTSPLGEQYF	TGTGCCAGCAGTGCCACGACTAGCCCACTAGGTGAGCAGTACTTC
TRBV7-2	TRBJ2-1	.	.	CATQGFFEQFF	TGTGCCACCCAGGGGTTTTTTGAGCAGTTCTTC
TRBV9	TRBJ2-3	TRBD2	.	CASSDSGVRTDTQYF	TGTGCCAGCAGCGATAGCGGGGTCCGCACAGATACGCAGTATTTT
TRBV4-1	TRBJ2-2	TRBD2	once	CASSQSGTSVTGELFF	TGCGCCAGCAGCCAATCCGGGACTAGCGTTACCGGGGAGCTGTTTTTT
TRBV7-2	TRBJ2-1	.	.	CASSLELARMGEQFF	TGTGCCAGCAGCTTAGAACTAGCTAGGATGGGGGAGCAGTTCTTC
TRBV29-1	TRBJ2-7	.	.	CSVLTPAYEQYF	TGCAGCGTTCTGACTCCCGCCTACGAGCAGTACTTC
TRBV9	TRBJ2-3	TRBD2	.	CASSITSGGFSTDTQYF	TGTGCCAGCAGCATTACTAGCGGGGGCTTTAGCACAGATACGCAGTATTTT